This TCR beta chain came from a study of PD-L1 blockade in urothelial cancer. Study summary: Males with urothelial cancer arising in the bladder constituted about 85% of the roughly 29 patients. The authors examined blood 3 weeks (second dose) and 6 weeks after treatment start. General study findings and limits: Tumor-associated clones in the blood of durable-benefit patients grew more at 3 weeks.

Germline CDR1 and CDR2: SGHTA and FQGNSA. This CDR3 comprises 13 residues. The J segment lost 5 bases and the V segment lost 3 bases, leaving 4 bases of the junction unmatched. Time point defined: pretreatment peripheral blood. What went into each PCR as a spike was synthetic TCR analog templates. Clones were sequenced by immunoSEQ multiplex PCR, and TCRdb holds only the in-frame ones, with some missing. This sample has fewer than 45,000 clones, with about 88% found just once. A note on this clone: Its antigen remains unidentified.

The starting material was PBMCs, obtained around atezolizumab (anti-PD-L1) treatment. This sequence originates from a donor at least 40 years old with urothelial cancer. The chain has TRBV7-2 and TRBJ2-7, with 7 bases identical to TRBD1. The CDR3 region has the DNA TGTGCCAGCAGCTTTAACAGGGGCGACGAGCAGTACTTC. Its translation is CASSFNRGDEQYF. The full variable domain, rest sourced from reference TRBV7-2 and TRBJ2-7, is GAGVSQSPSNKVTEKGKDVELRCDPISGHTALYWYRQSLGQGLEFLIYFQGNSAPDKSGLPSDRFSAERTGGSVSTLTIQRTQQEDSAVYLCASSFNRGDEQYFGPGTRLTVT.